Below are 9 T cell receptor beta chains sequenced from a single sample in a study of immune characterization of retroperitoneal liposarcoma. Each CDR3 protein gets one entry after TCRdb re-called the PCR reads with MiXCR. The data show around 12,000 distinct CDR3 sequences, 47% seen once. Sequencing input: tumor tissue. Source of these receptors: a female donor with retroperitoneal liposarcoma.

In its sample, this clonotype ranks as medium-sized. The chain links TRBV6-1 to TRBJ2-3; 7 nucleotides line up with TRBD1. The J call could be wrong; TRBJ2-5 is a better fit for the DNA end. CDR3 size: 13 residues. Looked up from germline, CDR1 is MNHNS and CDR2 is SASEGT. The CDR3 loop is CASSTGAGGTQYF. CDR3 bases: TGTGCCAGCAGCACAGGGGCTGGGGGGACCCAGTACTTC.

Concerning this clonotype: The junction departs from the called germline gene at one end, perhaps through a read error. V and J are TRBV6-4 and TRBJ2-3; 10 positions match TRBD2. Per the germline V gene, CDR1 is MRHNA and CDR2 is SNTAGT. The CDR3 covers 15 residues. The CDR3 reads CASSASGSSYNEQYF. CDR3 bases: TGTGCCAGCAGTGCTAGCGGGAGCTCCTACAATGAGCAGTACTTT.

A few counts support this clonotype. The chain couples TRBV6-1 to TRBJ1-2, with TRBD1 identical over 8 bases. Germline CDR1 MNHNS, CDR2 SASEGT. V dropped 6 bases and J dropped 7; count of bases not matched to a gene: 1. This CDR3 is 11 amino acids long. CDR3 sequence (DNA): TGTGCCAGCAGAACAGGGGGTGGCTACACCTTC. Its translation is CASRTGGGYTF.

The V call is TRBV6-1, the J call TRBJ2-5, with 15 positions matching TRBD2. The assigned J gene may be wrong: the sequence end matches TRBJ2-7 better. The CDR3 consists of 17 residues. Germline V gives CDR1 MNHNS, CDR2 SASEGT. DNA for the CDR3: TGTGCCAGCAGCAGGACTAGCGGGGGGGCGCTTGGGTACGAGCAGTACTTC. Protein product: CASSRTSGGALGYEQYF.

In DNA form, the CDR3 reads TGTGCCAGCAGCTCGACTAGCCTGGAGACCCAGTTCTTC. Translation gives CASSSTSLETQFF. This chain joins TRBV7-3 and TRBJ2-1; TRBD2 matches 7 bases. Trimming cost V 4 bases and J 13 bases; bases outside gene matches: 10. The length of the CDR3 is 13 residues. CDR1 SGHTA and CDR2 FQGTGA come from the germline V gene.

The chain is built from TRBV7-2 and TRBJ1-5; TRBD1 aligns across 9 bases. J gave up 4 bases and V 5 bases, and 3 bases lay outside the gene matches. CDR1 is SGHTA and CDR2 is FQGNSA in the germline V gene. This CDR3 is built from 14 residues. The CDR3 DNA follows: TGTACCAGCAGCCCGACAGGGGGGAATCAGCCCCAGCATTTT. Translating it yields CTSSPTGGNQPQHF.

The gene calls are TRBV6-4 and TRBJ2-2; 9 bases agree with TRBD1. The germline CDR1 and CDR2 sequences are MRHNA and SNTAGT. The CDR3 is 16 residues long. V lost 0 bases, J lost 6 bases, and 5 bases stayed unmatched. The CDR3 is CASSDSTGGRSGELFF. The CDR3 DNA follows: TGTGCCAGCAGTGACTCCACAGGGGGCAGGTCCGGGGAGCTGTTTTTT.

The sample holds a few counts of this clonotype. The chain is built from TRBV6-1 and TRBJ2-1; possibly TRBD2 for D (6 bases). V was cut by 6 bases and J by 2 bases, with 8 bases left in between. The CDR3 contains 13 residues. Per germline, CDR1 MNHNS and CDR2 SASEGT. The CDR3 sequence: CASRTGAYNEQFF. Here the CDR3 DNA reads TGTGCCAGCAGAACGGGGGCCTACAATGAGCAGTTCTTC.

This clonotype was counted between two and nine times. CDR3 sequence: CASRETPSGGAYEQFF. The CDR3 DNA follows: TGTGCCAGCAGAGAAACTCCTAGCGGGGGGGCCTACGAGCAGTTCTTC. The chain employs TRBV6-1 and TRBJ2-1; 12 bases are shared with TRBD2. Germline V gives CDR1 MNHNS, CDR2 SASEGT. Trimming removed 6 bases from V and 10 bases from J; junction bases left unmatched: 13. The CDR3 consists of 16 residues.